The 12 T cell receptor beta chains given below trace back to one sample, sequenced in a study of blood T cells in healthy people across ages. Through a sample-barcoded 5' primer and a J-beta primer mix, a second PCR was run for roughly 6 to 12 cycles. MiXCR, run by TCRdb on the 5' RACE reads, gives a single entry per CDR3 protein. The table has roughly 800,000 distinct CDR3 sequences, nearly 60% seen once. Sequencing was performed on blood. These receptors came from a man younger than 45 in good health.

The V gene is TRBV9, the J gene TRBJ1-1; no clear D gene. Germline V gene lookup returns CDR1 SGDLS and CDR2 YYNGEE. The CDR3 runs 13 residues. Between the trimmed V and J ends, which lost 4 bases and 6 bases, there was a span of 13 bases. Written as DNA, the CDR3 is TGTGCCAGCAGCCCCCGCGGGGTGTCTGAAGCTTTCTTT. Translated, it gives CASSPRGVSEAFF.

The chain links TRBV7-3 to TRBJ2-3; D not certain. The germline CDR1 and CDR2 sequences are SGHTA and FQGTGA. This CDR3 region has 15 residues. V was clipped by 4 bases and J by 0 bases, with 11 bases between them. The CDR3, as DNA: TGTGCCAGCAGCTCCCGCCTGGGCAGCACAGATACGCAGTATTTT. Protein: CASSSRLGSTDTQYF.

V and J are TRBV5-1 and TRBJ2-1; D might be TRBD1 (7 bases). This CDR3 spans 17 amino acids. Trimming pared 2 bases from V and 9 bases from J, leaving 24 bases between. Germline V gives CDR1 SGHRS, CDR2 YFSETQ. The CDR3 protein is CASSFTGDTSPLGEQFF. In DNA, the CDR3 is TGCGCCAGCAGCTTTACAGGGGACACTAGCCCACTGGGTGAGCAGTTCTTC.

The chain is built from TRBV20-1 and TRBJ2-5, with 9 bases matching TRBD1. Losses at the gene ends were 0 bases for V and 11 bases for J; bases not matched to a gene: 10. CDR3 size: 14 residues. Germline-derived CDR1 and CDR2 are DFQATT and SNEGSKA (reference sequence). CDR3: CSARDRGQGDEQYF. The DNA of the CDR3 is TGCAGTGCTAGAGATCGGGGACAGGGCGATGAGCAGTACTTC.

In DNA form, the CDR3 reads TGTGCCAGCAGCCTCGGGGGGGAAAACGAGCAGTACTTC. Translation: CASSLGGENEQYF. V usage is TRBV7-2 and J usage is TRBJ2-7, with 8 nucleotides matching TRBD2. This CDR3 has 13 amino acids. The germline V gene encodes CDR1 SGHTA and CDR2 FQGNSA. Unmatched junction bases numbered 5, after V lost 5 bases and J lost 5 bases.

This clonotype was found once. The chain joins TRBV18 to TRBJ1-1, with a possible D match to TRBD1 (5 bases). V was pared by 1 base and J by 7 bases, with 13 bases between. Germline lookup yields CDR1 KGHSH and CDR2 LQKENI. CDR3 length: 14 residues. The CDR3 is CASSPRIGHFEAFF. The CDR3 DNA reads as TGTGCCAGCTCACCACGGATTGGACACTTTGAAGCTTTCTTT.

The J gene is TRBJ1-1, the V gene TRBV7-3; a weak D match, TRBD1 (5 bases). CDR1 SGHTA and CDR2 FQGTGA come from the germline V gene. The CDR3 is 13 amino acids. Trimming took 0 bases from V and 7 from J, leaving 9 bases between them. The chain's CDR3 is CASSLTQASEAFF. The CDR3 bases are TGTGCCAGCAGCTTAACACAGGCGAGTGAAGCTTTCTTT.

This clonotype came up once. The J gene is TRBJ2-7, the V gene TRBV20-1; tentative D call: TRBD2 (5 bases). The length of the CDR3 is 14 residues. V was clipped by 6 bases and J by 0 bases, with 15 bases between them. CDR1 and CDR2 from the germline V gene are DFQATT and SNEGSKA (reference sequence). CDR3 in amino acids: CSAQGWTGSYEQYF. The CDR3 region has the DNA TGCAGTGCCCAAGGTTGGACTGGCTCCTACGAGCAGTACTTC.

The V gene is TRBV6-1, the J gene TRBJ2-1; tentatively, D is TRBD2 (5 bases). This CDR3 comprises 14 residues. Trimming shortened V by 3 bases and J by 0 bases, and 6 bases separated the two germline ends. Germline values: CDR1 MNHNS, CDR2 SASEGT. CDR3 in DNA: TGTGCCAGCAGTGATCTAGCCTCCTACAATGAGCAGTTCTTC. This gives the protein CASSDLASYNEQFF.

This clonotype was observed a handful of times. The chain joins TRBV5-1 to TRBJ2-1; D is unclear. The germline CDR1 and CDR2 sequences are SGHRS and YFSETQ. V lost 4 bases, J lost 7 bases, and 9 bases lay in between. The CDR3 covers 12 residues. CDR3 coding DNA: TGCGCCAGCAGCAATAGTGAGAATGAGCAGTTCTTC. Protein sequence: CASSNSENEQFF.

The rearrangement joins TRBV20-1 to TRBJ2-1, with D uncertain. Deletions cut 5 bases from V and 9 bases from J, with 17 bases between. CDR1 and CDR2 (germline): DFQATT, SNEGSKA (reference sequence). This CDR3 is built from 13 residues. The chain's CDR3 is CSAASYGPVEQFF. In DNA, the CDR3 is TGCAGTGCTGCCTCGTATGGGCCGGTTGAGCAGTTCTTC.

The J gene is TRBJ2-2, the V gene TRBV7-8, with 8 bases lining up with TRBD2. V lost 2 bases to trimming and J lost 1 base; unmatched junction nucleotides: 3. CDR1 and CDR2 (germline): SGHVS, FQNEAQ. The CDR3 loop spans 16 amino acids. The CDR3 sequence is CASSLFAGGNTGELFF. The CDR3 nucleotides are TGTGCCAGCAGCTTATTCGCGGGAGGGAACACCGGGGAGCTGTTTTTT.